This T cell receptor beta chain is drawn from a study of T cells of healthy individuals. CDR3 length: 16 residues. Per germline, CDR1 SGHTA and CDR2 FQGNSA. The V segment lost 5 bases and the J segment 2 bases; nucleotides outside the gene matches: 8. TCRdb itself ran the 5' RACE reads through MiXCR, one entry per CDR3 protein. The table includes some 41,000 distinct CDR3 sequences, 4.5% detected once. The TCR sequence derives from a human donor in good health. The V and J genes are TRBV7-2 and TRBJ2-7, with TRBD2 identical over 11 bases. The chain's CDR3 is CASSRLGTSGTYEQYF. CDR3 DNA: TGTGCCAGCAGCCGACTAGGGACTAGCGGAACCTACGAGCAGTACTTC.